Below, one T cell receptor beta chain is given with its context. The antigen it recognizes is unknown. No much larger clone exists at a distance of one base, and base qualities are not known. The data were taken from a study of blood T cell repertoires in COVID-19 (dated by TCRdb to the early 2020s). Context from the whole study: The collaborator samples originated in the United States, Italy and Spain and spanned the acute and convalescent phases of COVID-19. HLA class I and class II types, where available, came from metadata supplied by the sample provider rather than from assay-based typing. The repertoires were released in a freely available public database intended as a resource for research on the immune response to SARS-CoV-2. Nearly every sample came with metadata listing a de-identified subject ID, COVID-19 status, age in years and sex. Subjects who had been exposed to COVID-19, were actively infected with it, or had recovered from it provided the deeply sampled blood TCRbeta repertoires that made up the dataset. Samples were obtained from the ongoing ImmuneRACE study (first 160 participants) and from about 1,300 subjects provided by 6 global collaborators. The material from the prospective study consisted of cDNA or gDNA derived from T cells, B-cell-depleted T cells, or PBMCs.

Each collaborating institution followed its own protocols to collect whole blood in K2EDTA tubes. Collaborator samples were shipped for TCRbeta analysis as frozen whole blood, isolated PBMCs, or DNA extracted from either sample type. Broad study findings and their caveats: The amount of clinical and demographic metadata varied by source and participant and was provided uncurated.

TCRbeta CDR3 regions were amplified from genomic DNA by means of the immunoSEQ Assay, a bias-controlled multiplex PCR. In the authors' own workflow: The number of nucleated cells in each sample was estimated by amplification of reference gene primers within the assay. Sequence reads were collapsed and filtered to measure the absolute abundance of every unique TCRbeta CDR3 rearrangement. For each sample, productive Simpson clonality was calculated as the square root of Simpson's diversity index over productive rearrangements. TCRdb's version of the immuneACCESS table is confined to in-frame rearrangements and falls short of the full clone set. An unresolved V gene accounts for under half of the shortfall where checked; the remainder is of unknown origin. V, J and clone size are taken as reported in that table, and D and trimming were inferred from the DNA itself. This sample gives about 43,000 clones in total; roughly 86% of them show up just once. 15% of the sample is held by the ten biggest clonotypes.

Sample: peripheral blood. The clonotype originates from a man aged 55 to 70 with active COVID-19.

DNA sequence: TGCAGCGTGTCAAACACAGATACGCAGTATTTT. Its protein is CSVSNTDTQYF. The sequence joins TRBV29-1 to TRBJ2-3; the D gene assignment is ambiguous. Trimming at the junction amounts to 6 bases on V and 2 bases on J, and the germline ends lie 6 bases apart. CDR1 SQVTM and CDR2 ANQGSEA are derived from the germline V gene. Including the terminal cysteine and phenylalanine, the CDR3 comprises 11 residues. Left in the record is the CDR3 DNA by itself, 33 bases read in frame from the first base.